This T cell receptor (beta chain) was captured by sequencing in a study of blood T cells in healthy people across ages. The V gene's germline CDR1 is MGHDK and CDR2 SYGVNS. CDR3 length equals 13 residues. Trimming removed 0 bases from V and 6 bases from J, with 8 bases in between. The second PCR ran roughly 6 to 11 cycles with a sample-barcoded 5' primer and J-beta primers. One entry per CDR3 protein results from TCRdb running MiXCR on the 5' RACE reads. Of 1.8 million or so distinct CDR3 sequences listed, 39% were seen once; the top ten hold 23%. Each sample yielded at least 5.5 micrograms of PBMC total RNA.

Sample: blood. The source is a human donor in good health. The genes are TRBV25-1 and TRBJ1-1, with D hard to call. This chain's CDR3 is CASSEYELSEAFF. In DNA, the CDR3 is TGTGCCAGCAGTGAATACGAGCTCTCTGAAGCTTTCTTT.